Below are 14 T cell receptor beta chains sequenced from a single sample in a study of T cells in Graves' hyperthyroidism and ophthalmopathy (dated 2019 in TCRdb). Libraries were made using multiplex PCR. Instrument on record: Illumina HiSeq 2000. The TCR beta CDR3 regions were amplified from the RNA transcripts. For the first round of RT-PCR on the TCR CDR3, the HTBI primer set was used together with the Qiagen OneStep RT-PCR kit. TCRdb reran the public reads through fastp at Q25 and MiXCR, keeping productive beta chains. For every CDR3 protein sequence, its rows merge into one entry that carries the most common genes and DNA. This sample lists approximately 400,000 distinct CDR3 sequences; more than 20% were detected once. More than 60% of the sample goes to the ten largest clones. Sequences were obtained from blood. These receptors were taken from a man aged 50 to 60 with Graves' hyperthyroidism.

There are many counts of this clonotype. The CDR3 region has the DNA TGTGCCAGCAGCTCCAGACAACGCTCCTACGAGCAGTACTTC. The encoded protein is CASSSRQRSYEQYF. The genes are TRBV11-2 and TRBJ2-7; D is unresolved. The germline gives CDR1 SGHAT, CDR2 FQNNGV. This CDR3 contains 14 residues. Trimming cost V 4 bases and J 0 bases, with 10 bases left between them.

The chain links TRBV7-9 to TRBJ1-4; possibly TRBD1 for D (5 bases). Deletions cut 4 bases from V and 7 bases from J, with 16 bases between. The CDR3 spans 15 residues. Germline V gene sequence: CDR1 SEHNR, CDR2 FQNEAQ (reference sequence). The DNA of the CDR3 is TGTGCCAGCAGCTCAGACAGATTAGTGGCTGAAAAACTGTTTTTT. This translates into CASSSDRLVAEKLFF.

The rearrangement links TRBV20-1 to TRBJ1-1; D possibly corresponds to TRBD1 (5 bases). There are 15 residues in the CDR3. Germline CDR1 reads DFQATT; CDR2 reads SNEGSKA (reference sequence). Trimming stripped 0 bases from V and 1 base from J, with 12 bases between. The CDR3 reads CSARELGRTNTEAFF. The CDR3 coding sequence is TGCAGTGCTAGAGAGCTGGGACGAACGAACACTGAAGCTTTCTTT.

There are many counts of this clonotype. V and J are TRBV28 and TRBJ2-2; 11 nucleotides align to TRBD2. J was trimmed by 7 bases and V by 7 bases; bases with no gene match: 8. Germline lookup yields CDR1 MDHEN and CDR2 SYDVKM. The CDR3 loop spans 15 amino acids. The CDR3: CASTLAGDHGGELFF. The CDR3 nucleotides read TGTGCCAGCACACTAGCGGGAGACCATGGCGGGGAGCTGTTTTTT.

This clonotype was seen just once. The rearrangement uses TRBV19 and TRBJ2-4; D is uncertain. The germline V gene has CDR1 LNHDA and CDR2 SQIVND (reference sequence). The CDR3 runs to 16 residues. V was clipped by 1 base and J by 0 bases, with 10 bases between them. This CDR3 reads CASSIGNRVAKNIQYF. The CDR3 region has the DNA TGTGCCAGTAGTATAGGAAACAGAGTAGCCAAAAACATTCAGTACTTC.

The rearrangement joins TRBV27 to TRBJ1-6; D is possibly TRBD1 (6 bases). CDR1 is MNHEY and CDR2 is SMNVEV in the germline V gene (reference sequence). The ends were cut back, 0 bases at V and 8 bases at J, with 14 bases in the middle. The CDR3 contains 16 residues. The CDR3 loop is CASSLSNVGGYSPLHF. DNA of the CDR3: TGTGCCAGCAGTTTATCGAATGTAGGGGGTTATTCACCCCTCCACTTT.

The chain carries TRBV6-2 or TRBV6-3 and TRBJ1-4, with D tentatively TRBD1 (6 bases). In germline, CDR1 is MNHEY, CDR2 SVGEGT. The V and J ends lost 6 bases and 8 bases respectively, with 19 bases between them. The CDR3 extends over 15 amino acids. CDR3 residues: CASRARGDKGEKLFF. The CDR3 DNA is TGTGCCAGCAGAGCCCGGGGGGACAAAGGGGAAAAACTGTTTTTT.

This clonotype was found a few times. This sequence joins TRBV30 and TRBJ1-5; D is unresolved. The V end lost 5 bases, the J end lost 1 base, and 6 bases lay between the germline ends. Germline V gives CDR1 GTSNPN, CDR2 SVGIG (reference sequence). The CDR3 covers 12 residues. CDR3 sequence: CAWGDSNQPQHF. CDR3 coding DNA: TGTGCCTGGGGAGACAGCAATCAGCCCCAGCATTTT.

This chain uses TRBV18 with TRBJ1-2, with a possible D match to TRBD1 (5 bases). The CDR3 is 16 residues long. Per the germline V gene, CDR1 is KGHSH and CDR2 is LQKENI. Trimming took 2 bases from V and 5 from J, leaving 18 bases between them. This chain's CDR3 is CASSPNQDPGRYGYTF. The CDR3 DNA reads TGTGCCAGCTCACCAAACCAGGATCCAGGGCGATATGGCTACACCTTC.

The rearrangement links TRBV4-1 to TRBJ1-2, with unresolved D. Germline V gene sequence: CDR1 MGHRA, CDR2 YSYEKL. Trimming left V 0 bases short and J 7 bases short, with 9 bases between. This CDR3 has 13 amino acids. In nucleotides, the CDR3 is TGCGCCAGCAGCCAAGATTTGCGGGCTGGCTACACCTTC. Its translation is CASSQDLRAGYTF.

This clonotype was seen only a few times. V usage is TRBV4-1 and J usage is TRBJ1-2, with 8 bases that match TRBD1. The CDR3 totals 17 residues. J lost 0 bases, V lost 4 bases, and 10 bases had no gene match. Germline V CDR1 and CDR2: MGHRA, YSYEKL. CDR3 loop: CASSPSVGTGANYGYTF. The CDR3 nucleotides are TGCGCCAGCAGCCCCTCCGTCGGGACAGGAGCTAACTATGGCTACACCTTC.

This clonotype has more than one count but fewer than ten. The gene calls are TRBV29-1 and TRBJ1-1; D is unresolved. V was cut by 4 bases and J by 3 bases, with 3 bases left in between. CDR1 SQVTM and CDR2 ANQGSEA come from the germline V gene. The CDR3 totals 10 residues. The CDR3 loop reads CSVGDTEAFF. For the CDR3, the DNA is TGCAGCGTTGGGGACACTGAAGCTTTCTTT.

In its sample, this clonotype was seen a few times. The CDR3 protein is CASSLIPSGTYEQYF. The CDR3 nucleotides are TGTGCCAGCAGCTTAATCCCTAGCGGTACCTACGAGCAGTACTTC. The rearrangement joins TRBV11-3 to TRBJ2-7; 7 bases match TRBD2. The CDR3 is 15 amino acids. Germline CDR1 SGHNT, CDR2 YENEEA. The J segment lost 2 bases and the V segment lost 2 bases, leaving 6 bases of the junction unmatched.

V gene TRBV5-4 combines with J gene TRBJ2-3; TRBD1 matches at 11 bases. Germline V gene lookup returns CDR1 SGHNT and CDR2 YYREEE (reference sequence). This CDR3 is 15 amino acids long. The ends lost 3 bases at V and 7 bases at J; junction bases unmatched: 7. CDR3 residues: CASSSWTGGPHTQYF. CDR3 in DNA: TGTGCCAGCAGCTCTTGGACAGGGGGCCCCCATACGCAGTATTTT.